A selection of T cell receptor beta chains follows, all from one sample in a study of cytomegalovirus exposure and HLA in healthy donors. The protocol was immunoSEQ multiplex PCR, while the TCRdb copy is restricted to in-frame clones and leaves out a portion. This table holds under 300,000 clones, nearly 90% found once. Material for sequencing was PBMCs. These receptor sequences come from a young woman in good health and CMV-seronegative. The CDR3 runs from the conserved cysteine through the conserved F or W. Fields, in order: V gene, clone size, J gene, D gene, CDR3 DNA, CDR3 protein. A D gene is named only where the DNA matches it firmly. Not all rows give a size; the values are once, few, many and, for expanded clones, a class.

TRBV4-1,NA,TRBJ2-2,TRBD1,TGCGCCAGCAGCCAATGGACAGGGGCGAACACCGGGGAGCTGTTTTTT,CASSQWTGANTGELFF
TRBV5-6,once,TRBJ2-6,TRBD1,TGTGCCAGCAGCAGCGACAGGGCCCCTGGGGCCAACGTCCTGACTTTC,CASSSDRAPGANVLTF
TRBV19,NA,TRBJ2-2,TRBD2,TGTGCCAGTAGTATCAGGCTAGCGGGGGGCCCCAACACCGGGGAGCTGTTTTTT,CASSIRLAGGPNTGELFF
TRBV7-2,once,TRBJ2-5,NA,TGTGCCAGCAGCTCACGCTACAGGGAGGAGACCCAGTACTTC,CASSSRYREETQYF
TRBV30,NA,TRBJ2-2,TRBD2,TGTGCCTGGAGTGTCTGGGCGGGGGCGAACACCGGGGAGCTGTTTTTT,CAWSVWAGANTGELFF
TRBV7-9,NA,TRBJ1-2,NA,TGTGCCAGCAGCCCCGGACAAGGAGATGCTAACTATGGCTACACCTTC,CASSPGQGDANYGYTF
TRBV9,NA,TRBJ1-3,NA,TGTGCCAGCAGCATATCGCCGGGAGGCGGGGCTGGAAACACCATATATTTT,CASSISPGGGAGNTIYF
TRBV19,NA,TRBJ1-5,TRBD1,TGTGCCAGTAGTCCTAGGACAGGGACGAATCAGCCCCAGCATTTT,CASSPRTGTNQPQHF
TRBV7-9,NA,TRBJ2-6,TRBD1,TGTGCCAGTAGCTACAGGGGCTCTGGGGCCAACGTCCTGACTTTC,CASSYRGSGANVLTF
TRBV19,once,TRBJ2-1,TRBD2,TGTGCCAGTAGCATACTAGCGTTCGGGGTAAATGAGCAGTTCTTC,CASSILAFGVNEQFF
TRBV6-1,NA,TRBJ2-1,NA,TGTGCCAGCACCGCCGGGACACCAACCTACAATGAGCAGTTCTTC,CASTAGTPTYNEQFF
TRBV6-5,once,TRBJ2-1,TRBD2,TGTGCCAGCGGGATAGCGGGGAGGTCCTACAATGAGCAGTTCTTC,CASGIAGRSYNEQFF
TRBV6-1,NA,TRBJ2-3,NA,TGTGCCACCCTGACTGGATACACAGATACGCAGTATTTT,CATLTGYTDTQYF
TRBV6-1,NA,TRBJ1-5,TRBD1,TGTGCCAGCAGTGGGCATTTCGGGACAGGGGATTACAGTCAGCCCCAGCATTTT,CASSGHFGTGDYSQPQHF
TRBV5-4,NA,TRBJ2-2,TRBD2,TGTGCCAGCACATTCGGGGCTAGCGGGGGGGTCCCCGGGGAGCTGTTTTTT,CASTFGASGGVPGELFF
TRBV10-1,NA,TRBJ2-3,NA,TGCGCCAGCCGGGCGGAGGGCACAGATACGCAGTATTTT,CASRAEGTDTQYF
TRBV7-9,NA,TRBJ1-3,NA,TGTGCCAGCTCCACCGAACGAGCGACCCGGTGGTTCTCTGGAAACACCATATATTTT,CASSTERATRWFSGNTIYF
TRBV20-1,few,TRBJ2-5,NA,TGCAGTGCGCGTCAAGAGACCCAGTACTTC,CSARQETQYF
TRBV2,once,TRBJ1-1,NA,TGTGCCAGCAGCGACCCGACAGGGAACACTGAAGCTTTCTTT,CASSDPTGNTEAFF
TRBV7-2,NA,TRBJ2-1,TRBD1,TGTGCCAGCAGCCTGGGACAGGGTTACAATGAGCAGTTCTTC,CASSLGQGYNEQFF
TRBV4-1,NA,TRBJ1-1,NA,TGCGCCAGCAGCCAATTTCGTTTGAGGGGGATGAACACTGAAGCTTTCTTT,CASSQFRLRGMNTEAFF
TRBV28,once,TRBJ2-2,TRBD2,TGTGCCAGCAGACATCAGGGAGGGCACACCGGGGAGCTGTTTTTT,CASRHQGGHTGELFF
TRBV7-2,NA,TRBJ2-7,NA,TGTGCCAGCAGCTTAGGCTGGGCGACAGAGAGCTCCTACGAGCAGTACTTC,CASSLGWATESSYEQYF
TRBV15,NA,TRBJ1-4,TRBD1,TGTGCCACCAGCAGAGATTTTGGACAGGGGTTGGCTGAAAAACTGTTTTTT,CATSRDFGQGLAEKLFF
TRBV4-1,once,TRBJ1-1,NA,TGCGCCAGCAGCCAGCCAATGGACTTAAACACTGAAGCTTTCTTT,CASSQPMDLNTEAFF
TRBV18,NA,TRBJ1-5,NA,TGTGCCAGCTCACTTCAGGGTGGGCAGCCCCAGCATTTT,CASSLQGGQPQHF
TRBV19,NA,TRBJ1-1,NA,TGTGCCAGTAGTACCACCTACAGGGTAGGCACTGAAGCTTTCTTT,CASSTTYRVGTEAFF
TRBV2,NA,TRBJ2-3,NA,TGTGCCAGCAGTGAACTACAGGGTACAGATACGCAGTATTTT,CASSELQGTDTQYF
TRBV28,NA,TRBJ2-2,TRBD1,TGTGCCAGCACCTCTCGCGGGACAGGGGTGATCGGGGAGCTGTTTTTT,CASTSRGTGVIGELFF
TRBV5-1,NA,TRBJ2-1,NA,TGCGCCAGCAGCTTGCCTAGGCTGGGTCCGTACAATGAGCAGTTCTTC,CASSLPRLGPYNEQFF
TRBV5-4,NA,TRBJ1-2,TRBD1,TGTGCCAGCAGCTTACAGGGGCCTAACTATGGCTACACCTTC,CASSLQGPNYGYTF
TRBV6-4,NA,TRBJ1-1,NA,TGTGCCAGCAGCCACAACATGAACACTGAAGCTTTCTTT,CASSHNMNTEAFF
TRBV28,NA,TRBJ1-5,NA,TGTGCCAGCAGTTTACGTTCAGGGGAGAATCAGCCCCAGCATTTT,CASSLRSGENQPQHF
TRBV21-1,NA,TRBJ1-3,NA,TGTGCCAGCAGCAAAAGCCAGCCAGGAACAGGGGCACACTCTGGAAACACCATATATTTT,CASSKSQPGTGAHSGNTIYF
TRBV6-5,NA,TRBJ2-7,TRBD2,TGTGCCAGCAGTCCGGGGGGTGAGGAGCAGTACTTC,CASSPGGEEQYF
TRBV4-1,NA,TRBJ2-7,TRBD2,TGCGCCAGCAGCCAAGAGGGGACTAGCTTTCGCGAGCAGTACTTC,CASSQEGTSFREQYF
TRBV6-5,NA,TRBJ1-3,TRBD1,TGTGCCAGCAGTTACGGGACAGGGATTGGAAACACCATATATTTT,CASSYGTGIGNTIYF
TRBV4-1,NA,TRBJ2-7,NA,TGCGCCAGCAGCCAATATTTACTATACGACGAGCAGTACTTC,CASSQYLLYDEQYF
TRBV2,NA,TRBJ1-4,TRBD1,TGTGCCAGCAGTGATAGGGCAGGGGGTGAAAAACTGTTTTTT,CASSDRAGGEKLFF
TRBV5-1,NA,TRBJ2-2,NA,TGCGCCAGCAGCTTGGAGGACTCTATGAACACCGGGGAGCTGTTTTTT,CASSLEDSMNTGELFF
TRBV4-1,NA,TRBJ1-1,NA,TGCGCCAGCAGCCAAGGGGGTTTCCGGGACACCGACTCAGCGGCCACTGAAGCTTTCTTT,CASSQGGFRDTDSAATEAFF
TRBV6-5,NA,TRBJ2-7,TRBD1,TGTGCCAGCAGTTACTCGAGGGGGCACGAGCAGTACTTC,CASSYSRGHEQYF
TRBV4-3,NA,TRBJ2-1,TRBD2,TGCGCCAGCAGCCTCTACTTAGCGGGGCCGAACAATGAGCAGTTCTTC,CASSLYLAGPNNEQFF
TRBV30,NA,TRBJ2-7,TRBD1,TGTGCCTGGAGTGTACCCGGGACAGGGACCTACGAGCAGTACTTC,CAWSVPGTGTYEQYF
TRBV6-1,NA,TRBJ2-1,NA,TGTGCCAGCAGTGAAGCTTACAGGGGGGGGTACAATGAGCAGTTCTTC,CASSEAYRGGYNEQFF
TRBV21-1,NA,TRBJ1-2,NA,TGTGCCAGCAGCAAATCTCCGCCTGACAGGGGGCGGGGGGATGGCTACACCTTC,CASSKSPPDRGRGDGYTF
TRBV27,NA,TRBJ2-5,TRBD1,TGTGCCAGCAGTTCCAGACAGGGGCTTGAGACCCAGTACTTC,CASSSRQGLETQYF
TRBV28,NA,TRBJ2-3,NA,TGTGCCAGCAGTTTTCAATTAGTAGCAGATACGCAGTATTTT,CASSFQLVADTQYF
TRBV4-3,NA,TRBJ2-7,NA,TGCGCCAGCAGCCAAGAAGTGGGGCCCCGATACGAGCAGTACTTC,CASSQEVGPRYEQYF
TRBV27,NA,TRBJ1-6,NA,TGTGCCAGCAGTCCACCCCGGGACAAAAATTATAATTCACCCCTCCACTTT,CASSPPRDKNYNSPLHF
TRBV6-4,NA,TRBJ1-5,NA,TGTGCCAGCAGTGATAAATCAGGGGGCAATCAGCCCCAGCATTTT,CASSDKSGGNQPQHF
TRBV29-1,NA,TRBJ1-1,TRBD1,TGCAGCGTTGAAGATCCGCAGGGGGGAACTGAAGCTTTCTTT,CSVEDPQGGTEAFF
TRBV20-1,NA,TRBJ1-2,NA,TGCAGTGCTAGTAGCAGTTATGGCTACACCTTC,CSASSSYGYTF
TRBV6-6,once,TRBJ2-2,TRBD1,TGTGCCAGCAGTAACCGGGACAGGGGTCCCCCCGGGGAGCTGTTTTTT,CASSNRDRGPPGELFF
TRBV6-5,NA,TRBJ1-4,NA,TGTGCCAGCAGCCCGACAGCAACTAATGAAAAACTGTTTTTT,CASSPTATNEKLFF
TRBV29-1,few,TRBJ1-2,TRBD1,TGCAGCGTTGAACCCACAGGGGGCAATGGCTACACCTTC,CSVEPTGGNGYTF
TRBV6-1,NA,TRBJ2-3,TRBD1,TGTGCCAGCAGTGAAGCGCTTCAGGGGGCAGATACGCAGTATTTT,CASSEALQGADTQYF
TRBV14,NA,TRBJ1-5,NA,TGTGCCAGCAGCGGTGCGGGGGGACAGCCCCAGCATTTT,CASSGAGGQPQHF
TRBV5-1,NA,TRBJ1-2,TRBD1,TGCGCCAGCAGCCATCAGGGGGATGTCACTGGCTACACCTTC,CASSHQGDVTGYTF